A selection of T cell receptor beta chains follows, all from one sample in a study of blood T cell repertoires in COVID-19. Repertoires were generated with immunoSEQ multiplex PCR, while TCRdb's copy carries only in-frame clones and drops some. Seen here are 200,000 to 250,000 clones, 80% to 90% observed once, and the top ten hold over 0.95%. Sequencing was carried out using peripheral blood. These receptors were obtained from a middle-aged man with acute or convalescent COVID-19. Both conserved end residues are part of each CDR3. Each record gives: clone size, J gene, V gene, D gene, CDR3 DNA, CDR3 protein. A D gene is named only where the DNA matches it firmly. Some rows have no size entry. The others give once, few or many, or a class for an expanded clone.

>-|TRBJ2-7|TRBV4-3|-
TGCGCCAGCAGCCGGACTGTTTCCTACGAGCAGTACTTC
CASSRTVSYEQYF
>-|TRBJ2-3|TRBV3-1/TRBV3-2|TRBD2
TGTGCCAGCAGCCGAGGACTAGCGGGGACAGATACGCAGTATTTT
CASSRGLAGTDTQYF
>-|TRBJ2-7|TRBV3-1/TRBV3-2|-
TGTGCCAGCAGCCCGGCGGGGTTCTCCTACGAGCAGTACTTC
CASSPAGFSYEQYF
>-|TRBJ1-6|TRBV9|TRBD1
TGTGCCAGCAGCGTAGGCCAGGGGGCCTCCTATAATTCACCCCTCCACTTT
CASSVGQGASYNSPLHF
>-|TRBJ2-3|TRBV3-1/TRBV3-2|-
TGTGCCAGCAGCCAAGATCGCAGGGGGGCTCGAAATACGCAGTATTTT
CASSQDRRGARNTQYF
>once|TRBJ1-4|TRBV2|TRBD1
TGTGCCGGGCGATTGGAACAGGGGCAAAAACTGTTTTTT
CAGRLEQGQKLFF
>-|TRBJ1-5|TRBV28|TRBD1
TGTGCCAGCAGTTCCGGGACAGGGCTCCTCAATCAGCCCCAGCATTTT
CASSSGTGLLNQPQHF
>-|TRBJ1-1|TRBV18|-
TGTGCCAGCTCACCGCTGGACTCCCCGGGGACTGAAGCTTTCTTT
CASSPLDSPGTEAFF
>-|TRBJ1-5|TRBV2|TRBD1
TGTGCCAGCAGTGATGGGGGACAGGGCAAGGGGCAGCCCCAGCATTTT
CASSDGGQGKGQPQHF
>-|TRBJ1-6|TRBV5-6|-
TGTGCCAGCACCACAGGGTTTGGAAATTCACCCCTCCACTTT
CASTTGFGNSPLHF
>-|TRBJ1-5|TRBV7-9|TRBD1
TGTGCCAGCAGCTGGGGTGAGGGGGCCCTGCAGCCCCAGCATTTT
CASSWGEGALQPQHF
>-|TRBJ2-1|TRBV11-2|TRBD1
TGTGCCAGCAGTTGGGACAGGGAAAACAATGAGCAGTTCTTC
CASSWDRENNEQFF
>once|TRBJ1-2|TRBV18|TRBD1
TGTGCCAGCTCACGGGACAGCCCAAACTATGGCTACACCTTC
CASSRDSPNYGYTF
>-|TRBJ1-2|TRBV30|-
TGTGCCTGGATTCGCCAGGGGCGGATAAATTCGGGGTATAGCTACACCTTC
CAWIRQGRINSGYSYTF
>-|TRBJ2-7|TRBV28|TRBD2
TGTGCCAGCAGTCGAGGTGGGGGGGGTAAGAGCTACGAGCAGTACTTC
CASSRGGGGKSYEQYF
>-|TRBJ1-4|TRBV7-8|-
TGTGCCAGCAGCTTAGCGGAGGCAGGCGCTAATGAAAAACTGTTTTTT
CASSLAEAGANEKLFF
>-|TRBJ1-1|TRBV5-6|TRBD1
TGTGCCAGCAGCCTCTTCAGGGGGTGGACTGAAGCTTTCTTT
CASSLFRGWTEAFF
>-|TRBJ2-7|TRBV4-1|-
TGCGCCAGCAGCCAGGGGGCCGCGGAGCAGTACTTC
CASSQGAAEQYF
>-|TRBJ1-2|TRBV3-1/TRBV3-2|-
TGTGCCAGCAGCACGGGAGGTTATCAGCGGAACACCTTC
CASSTGGYQRNTF
>-|TRBJ2-1|TRBV4-1|TRBD2
TGCGCCAGCAGCCAAGACGTGGGGGGGGATGAGCAGTTCTTC
CASSQDVGGDEQFF
>-|TRBJ2-1|TRBV30|TRBD2
TGTGCCTGGAGTGTACTAGCGGGGGCCTACAATGAGCAGTTCTTC
CAWSVLAGAYNEQFF
>-|TRBJ2-5|TRBV3-1/TRBV3-2|-
TGTGCCAGCAGCCAAATAGGGGGTGAGACCCAGTACTTC
CASSQIGGETQYF
>-|TRBJ2-3|TRBV5-1|TRBD2
TGCGCCAGCAGCTCGGGGGCTAGCGGGGGCGCTGCAGATACGCAGTATTTT
CASSSGASGGAADTQYF
>-|TRBJ1-5|TRBV2|TRBD1
TGTGCCAGCAGCGGACAGGGGAATCAGCCCCAGCATTTT
CASSGQGNQPQHF
>-|TRBJ2-1|TRBV2|-
TGTGCCAGCAGTACTACCGTGGGGGCGGTTGAGCAGTTCTTC
CASSTTVGAVEQFF
>-|TRBJ2-6|TRBV28|-
TGTGCCAGCAGCAGTTCTGGGGCCAACGTCCTGACTTTC
CASSSSGANVLTF
>-|TRBJ1-3|TRBV29-1|TRBD1
TGCAGCGTTTGGACAGGGAAAAACACCATATATTTT
CSVWTGKNTIYF
>-|TRBJ2-1|TRBV5-1|TRBD2
TGCGCCAGCAGCTTGGTTACTAGCGGGGCACTGGTACACAATGAGCAGTTCTTC
CASSLVTSGALVHNEQFF
>few|TRBJ1-4|TRBV19|-
TGTGCCAGTAGTACCCGACAGGCCCATGAAAAACTGTTTTTT
CASSTRQAHEKLFF
>-|TRBJ2-4|TRBV28|-
TGTGCCAGCAGTTTACCGGCCCCTCGGGGGAACATTCAGTACTTC
CASSLPAPRGNIQYF
>-|TRBJ1-6|TRBV6-2/TRBV6-3|TRBD1
TGTGCCAGCAGTTCCTCTTCGGGACAGGGGTCCCCCCTCCACTTT
CASSSSSGQGSPLHF
>-|TRBJ2-2|TRBV25-1|-
TGTGCCAGCAGTGAATCAGGGAACACCGGGGAGCTGTTTTTT
CASSESGNTGELFF
>-|TRBJ2-3|TRBV7-9|-
TGTGCCAGCAGCGTCCTCAGGGGCGCTTTTGGAGATACGCAGTATTTT
CASSVLRGAFGDTQYF
>few|TRBJ2-5|TRBV5-3|TRBD2
TGTGCCAGAAGCTATCCCCCACTAGCGGCGAATTTGGAGACCCAGTACTTC
CARSYPPLAANLETQYF
>-|TRBJ2-7|TRBV5-6|-
TGTGCCAGCAGCTTAGGGGGGGGGCTTGCCTACGAGCAGTACTTC
CASSLGGGLAYEQYF
>-|TRBJ1-2|TRBV18|TRBD1
TGTGCCAGCTCTCCAACACAGGGGGTAACTAACTATGGCTACACCTTC
CASSPTQGVTNYGYTF
>once|TRBJ1-4|TRBV30|TRBD1
TGTGCCTGGTCCGACAGGGGAGATGAAAAACTGTTTTTT
CAWSDRGDEKLFF
>-|TRBJ1-1|TRBV21-1|-
TGTGCCAGCAGCAACCGAATAGTTTCCTGCGTGGAAGCGTACATGAACACTGAAGCTTTCTTT
CASSNRIVSCVEAYMNTEAFF
>-|TRBJ2-1|TRBV9|TRBD2
TGTGCCAGCAGCGCCCGCTCTAGCGGGGGTCTCTACAATGAGCAGTTCTTC
CASSARSSGGLYNEQFF
>-|TRBJ2-7|TRBV4-1|-
TGCGCCAGCAGCCAAGGGGTAAGACAGGTAGAGGAGCAGTACTTC
CASSQGVRQVEEQYF
>-|TRBJ2-1|TRBV5-6|-
TGTGCCAGCAGCCCGCCCCTAAGCTCCTACAATGAGCAGTTCTTC
CASSPPLSSYNEQFF
>-|TRBJ1-1|TRBV6-5|TRBD1
TGTGCCAGCAGTTACTCGTCCGGGACAGGATGGACTGAAGCTTTCTTT
CASSYSSGTGWTEAFF
>-|TRBJ2-3|TRBV19|-
TGTGCCAGTAGTATCCCGACGGGGGATACGCAGTATTTT
CASSIPTGDTQYF
>-|TRBJ1-1|TRBV18|-
TGTGCCAGCTCACAAACAGCGAACACTGAAGCTTTCTTT
CASSQTANTEAFF
>-|TRBJ2-2|TRBV7-3|TRBD1
TGTGCCAGCAGCCCGTGGACAGGGACGACCGGGGAGCTGTTTTTT
CASSPWTGTTGELFF
>-|TRBJ1-2|TRBV30|-
TGTGCCTGGAGTGTAGACGTGGAGGATGGCGGCTACACCTTC
CAWSVDVEDGGYTF
>-|TRBJ2-7|TRBV11-2|-
TGTGCCAGCAGCTTCTGGCGGGACTCCTACGAGCAGTACTTC
CASSFWRDSYEQYF
>-|TRBJ2-3|TRBV18|-
TGTGCCAGCTCACCAGGGAGCCCTCGCACAGATACGCAGTATTTT
CASSPGSPRTDTQYF
>-|TRBJ1-4|TRBV5-4|TRBD1
TGTGCCAGCAGCGCGACAGGGGGCGCGGAAAAACTGTTTTTT
CASSATGGAEKLFF
>once|TRBJ2-7|TRBV19|-
TGTGCCAGTAGTCAAACGGGTTCAGCGCAGTACTTC
CASSQTGSAQYF
>-|TRBJ1-2|TRBV10-3|-
TGTGCCATCACCCCAGAGGGATATGGCTACACCTTC
CAITPEGYGYTF
>-|TRBJ2-7|TRBV28|-
TGTGCCAGCAGGCCCACCGACACAGCCTACGAGCAGTACTTC
CASRPTDTAYEQYF
>-|TRBJ2-2|TRBV5-4|-
TGTGCCAGCAGGGGGGGAGGAGGGCGCCGGACCGGGGAGCTGTTTTTT
CASRGGGGRRTGELFF